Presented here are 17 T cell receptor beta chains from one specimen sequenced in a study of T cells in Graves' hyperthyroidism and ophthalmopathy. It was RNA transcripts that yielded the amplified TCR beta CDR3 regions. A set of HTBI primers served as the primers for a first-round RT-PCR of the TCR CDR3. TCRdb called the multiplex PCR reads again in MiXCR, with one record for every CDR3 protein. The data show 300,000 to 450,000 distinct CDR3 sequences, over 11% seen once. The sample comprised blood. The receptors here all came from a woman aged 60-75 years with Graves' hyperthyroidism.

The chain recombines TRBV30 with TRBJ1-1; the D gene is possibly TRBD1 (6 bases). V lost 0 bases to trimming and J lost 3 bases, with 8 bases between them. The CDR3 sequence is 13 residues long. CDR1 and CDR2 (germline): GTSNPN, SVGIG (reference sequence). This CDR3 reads CAWSVGGHTEAFF. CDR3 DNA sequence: TGTGCCTGGAGTGTAGGGGGGCACACTGAAGCTTTCTTT.

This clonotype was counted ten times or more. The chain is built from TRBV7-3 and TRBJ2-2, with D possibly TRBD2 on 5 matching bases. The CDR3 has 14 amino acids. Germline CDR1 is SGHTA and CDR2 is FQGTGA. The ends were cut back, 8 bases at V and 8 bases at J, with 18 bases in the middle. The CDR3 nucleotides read TGTGCCAGCGGAAGGACTCAACTATCGGGGGAGCTGTTTTTT. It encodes CASGRTQLSGELFF.

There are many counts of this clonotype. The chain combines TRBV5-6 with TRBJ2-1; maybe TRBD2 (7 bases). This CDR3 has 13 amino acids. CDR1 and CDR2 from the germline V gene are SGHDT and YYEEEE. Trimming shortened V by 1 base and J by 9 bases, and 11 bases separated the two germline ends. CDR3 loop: CASSLTGGPEQFF. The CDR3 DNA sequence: TGTGCCAGCAGCTTGACCGGGGGGCCTGAGCAGTTCTTC.

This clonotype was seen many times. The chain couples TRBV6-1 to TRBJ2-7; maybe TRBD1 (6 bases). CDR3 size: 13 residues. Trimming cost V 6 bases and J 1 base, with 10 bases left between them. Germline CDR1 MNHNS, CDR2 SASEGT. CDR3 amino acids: CASSRDRSYEQYF. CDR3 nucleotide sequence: TGTGCCAGCAGCCGTGACAGGTCCTACGAGCAGTACTTC.

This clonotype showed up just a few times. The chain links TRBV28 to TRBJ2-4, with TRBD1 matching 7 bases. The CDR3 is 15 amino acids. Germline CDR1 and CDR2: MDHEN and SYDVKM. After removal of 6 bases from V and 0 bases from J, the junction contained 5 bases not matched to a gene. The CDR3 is CASRGQIQAKNIQYF. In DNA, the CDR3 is TGTGCCAGCAGGGGACAGATTCAAGCCAAAAACATTCAGTACTTC.

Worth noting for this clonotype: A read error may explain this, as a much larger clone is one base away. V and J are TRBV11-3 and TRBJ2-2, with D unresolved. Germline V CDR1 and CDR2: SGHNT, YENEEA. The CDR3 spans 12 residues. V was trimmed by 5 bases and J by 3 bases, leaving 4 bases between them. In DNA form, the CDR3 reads TGTGCCAGCAGCATATACACCGGGGAGCTGTTTTTT. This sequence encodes CASSIYTGELFF.

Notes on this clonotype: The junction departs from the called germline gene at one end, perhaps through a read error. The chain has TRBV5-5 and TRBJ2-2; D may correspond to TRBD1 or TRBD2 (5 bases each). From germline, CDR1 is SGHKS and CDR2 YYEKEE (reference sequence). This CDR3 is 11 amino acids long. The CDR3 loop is CASSLAREMCF. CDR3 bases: TGTGCCAGCAGCTTGGCCAGGGAGATGTGCTTT.

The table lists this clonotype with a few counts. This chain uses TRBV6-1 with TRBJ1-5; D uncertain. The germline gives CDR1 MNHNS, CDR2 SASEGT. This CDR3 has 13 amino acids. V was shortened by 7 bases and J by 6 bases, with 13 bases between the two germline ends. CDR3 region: CASIYQKGQPQHF. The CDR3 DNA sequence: TGTGCCAGCATTTACCAAAAGGGTCAGCCCCAGCATTTT.

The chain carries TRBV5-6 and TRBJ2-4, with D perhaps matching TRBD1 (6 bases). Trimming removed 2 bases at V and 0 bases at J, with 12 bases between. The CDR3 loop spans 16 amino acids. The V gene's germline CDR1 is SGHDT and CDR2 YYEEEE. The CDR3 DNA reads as TGTGCCAGCAGCTTTATAGGGGACATAGCCAAAAACATTCAGTACTTC. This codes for CASSFIGDIAKNIQYF.

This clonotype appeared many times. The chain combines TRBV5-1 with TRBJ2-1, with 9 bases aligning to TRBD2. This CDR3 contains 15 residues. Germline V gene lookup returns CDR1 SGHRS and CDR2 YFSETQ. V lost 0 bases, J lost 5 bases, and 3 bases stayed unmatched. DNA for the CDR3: TGCGCCAGCAGCTTGGCAGGGACTAGCAACAATGAGCAGTTCTTC. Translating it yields CASSLAGTSNNEQFF.

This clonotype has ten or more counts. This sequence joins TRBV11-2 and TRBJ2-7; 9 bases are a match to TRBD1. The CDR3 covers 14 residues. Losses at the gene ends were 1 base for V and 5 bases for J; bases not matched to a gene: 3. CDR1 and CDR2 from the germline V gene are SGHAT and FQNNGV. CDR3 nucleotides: TGTGCCAGCAGCTTAGGGGACAGGGACCACGAGCAGTACTTC. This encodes CASSLGDRDHEQYF.

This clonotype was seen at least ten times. CDR3: CASSLLPVGSAYGYTF. CDR3 nucleotide sequence: TGTGCCAGCAGCTTACTACCCGTTGGGTCCGCCTATGGCTACACCTTC. The V and J genes are TRBV7-9 and TRBJ1-2; D not resolved. CDR3 length: 16 amino acids. Germline lookup yields CDR1 SEHNR and CDR2 FQNEAQ (reference sequence). V was clipped by 2 bases and J by 4 bases, with 17 bases between them.

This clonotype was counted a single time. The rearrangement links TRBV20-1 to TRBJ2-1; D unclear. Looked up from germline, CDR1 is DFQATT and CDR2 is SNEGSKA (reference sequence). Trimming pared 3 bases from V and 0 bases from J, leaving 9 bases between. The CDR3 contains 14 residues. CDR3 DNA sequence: TGCAGTGCTAGTCGGCCAAGCTCCTACAATGAGCAGTTCTTC. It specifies CSASRPSSYNEQFF.

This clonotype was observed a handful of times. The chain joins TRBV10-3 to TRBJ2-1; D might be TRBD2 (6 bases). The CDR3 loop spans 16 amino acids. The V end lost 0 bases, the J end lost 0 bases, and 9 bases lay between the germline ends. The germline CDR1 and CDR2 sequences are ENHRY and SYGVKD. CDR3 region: CAISESTSHSYNEQFF. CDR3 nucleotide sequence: TGTGCCATCAGTGAGTCAACTAGCCACTCCTACAATGAGCAGTTCTTC.

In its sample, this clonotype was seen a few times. The CDR3 here is CASSLKLAGAGTQYF. The CDR3 DNA follows: TGTGCCAGCAGCTTAAAACTAGCGGGGGCCGGGACCCAGTACTTC. The chain links TRBV7-9 to TRBJ2-5, with 11 bases that match TRBD2. V was clipped by 2 bases and J by 7 bases; unmatched bases: 6. The length of the CDR3 is 15 residues. The V gene's germline CDR1 is SEHNR and CDR2 FQNEAQ (reference sequence).

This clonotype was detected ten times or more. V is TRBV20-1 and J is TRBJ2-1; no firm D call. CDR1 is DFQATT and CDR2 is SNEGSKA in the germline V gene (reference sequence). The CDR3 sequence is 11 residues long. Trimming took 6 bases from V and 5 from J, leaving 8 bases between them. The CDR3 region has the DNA TGCAGTGCGCGGCGCGACAATGAGCAGTTCTTC. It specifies CSARRDNEQFF.

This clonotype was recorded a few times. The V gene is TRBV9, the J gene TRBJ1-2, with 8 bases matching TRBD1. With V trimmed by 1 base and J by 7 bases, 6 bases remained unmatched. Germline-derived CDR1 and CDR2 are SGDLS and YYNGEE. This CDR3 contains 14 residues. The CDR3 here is CASSVPGQGGGYTF. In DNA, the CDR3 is TGTGCCAGCAGCGTACCCGGACAGGGCGGTGGCTACACCTTC.